Listed below are T cell receptor beta chains from one sample, sequenced in a study of blood T cell repertoires in COVID-19. TCRdb's table, derived via immunoSEQ multiplex PCR, lists solely in-frame clones and lacks some. The table lists approximately 27,000 clones, approximately 94% of them singletons. The sample comprised peripheral blood. These TCRs come from a human donor with active COVID-19. The donor label of this sample is uncertain. Each CDR3 is given with its conserved first and last residue. Fields, in order: D gene, V gene, clone size, J gene, CDR3 DNA, CDR3 protein. A D gene is named only where the DNA matches it firmly. Clone size is stated in some rows and not others, as once, few, many or a class when expanded.

NA	TRBV6-5	NA	TRBJ2-7	TGTGCCAGCAGTTACCGCCCAGGGCCCTACGAGCAGTACTTC	CASSYRPGPYEQYF
NA	TRBV19	once	TRBJ1-5	TGTGCCAGTAGTATAGAGCGGCAGCCCCAGCATTTT	CASSIERQPQHF
NA	TRBV10-1	NA	TRBJ1-1	TGCGCCAGCAGTGTTCAGGTGAACACTGAAGCTTTCTTT	CASSVQVNTEAFF
NA	TRBV6-2/TRBV6-3	NA	TRBJ1-5	TGTGCCAGCAGTTACTCATGGGGCAGGGAGGGCCTCCATAGCAATCAGCCCCAGCATTTT	CASSYSWGREGLHSNQPQHF
NA	TRBV4-3	NA	TRBJ2-1	TGCGCCAGCAGCCAAGAAGGACTGTACAATGAGCAGTTCTTC	CASSQEGLYNEQFF
TRBD2	TRBV6-5	NA	TRBJ2-7	TGTGCCAGCAGTTCCTCTGGGGGGGGGACCTACGAGCAGTACTTC	CASSSSGGGTYEQYF
NA	TRBV9	NA	TRBJ1-1	TGTGCCAGCAGCCCGGGGGGGGCCCTCGGCACTGAAGCTTTCTTT	CASSPGGALGTEAFF
NA	TRBV5-4	NA	TRBJ2-7	TGTGCCAGCAGCTCTTCGGGGAACCCCTACGAGCAGTACTTC	CASSSSGNPYEQYF
NA	TRBV6-5	NA	TRBJ1-2	TGTGCCAGCAGTTACTCGGGACAAACGTATGGCTACACCTTC	CASSYSGQTYGYTF
TRBD1	TRBV7-9	NA	TRBJ1-4	TGTGCCAGCAGCGCCACCGGGACAGCAAATGAAAAACTGTTTTTT	CASSATGTANEKLFF
NA	TRBV28	NA	TRBJ2-7	TGTGCCAGCAAGAACATCCGGGGGCAGTACTTC	CASKNIRGQYF
TRBD2	TRBV5-1	NA	TRBJ2-1	TGCGCCAGCAGCCACTTAGCGGGATCCTACAATGAGCAGTTCTTC	CASSHLAGSYNEQFF
TRBD2	TRBV5-1	NA	TRBJ2-2	TGCGCCAGCAGCTCGACTAGCGGGAACACCGGGGAGCTGTTTTTT	CASSSTSGNTGELFF
TRBD1	TRBV6-6	NA	TRBJ2-1	TGTGCCAGCAGCTCGGGACAGGGGGCTCGGAGGAATCAGTTCTTC	CASSSGQGARRNQFF
NA	TRBV27	once	TRBJ2-5	TGTGCCAGCAGTTTAAGGCGGGCCGTCGAAGAGACCCAGTACTTC	CASSLRRAVEETQYF
NA	TRBV29-1	NA	TRBJ1-2	TGCAGCGTCCCCTCCGCGGGTCTTAACTATGGCTACACCTTC	CSVPSAGLNYGYTF
NA	TRBV19	NA	TRBJ2-2	TGTGCCAGTAAAAGCGGAACTAACACCGGGGAGCTGTTTTTT	CASKSGTNTGELFF
TRBD1	TRBV28	NA	TRBJ2-1	TGTGCCAGCAGCTGGACCCCGGGACAGGGAATGAATGAGCAGTTCTTC	CASSWTPGQGMNEQFF
TRBD2	TRBV28	NA	TRBJ2-3	TGTGCCAGCAGTTTAACTAGCGGGGGGGCCTCGGGAACAGATACGCAGTATTTT	CASSLTSGGASGTDTQYF
NA	TRBV2	NA	TRBJ2-7	TGTGCCAGCAGTGAAGTGTCTAGCTACGAGCAGTACTTC	CASSEVSSYEQYF
NA	TRBV4-1	NA	TRBJ1-5	TGCGCCAGCAGCCAAGTGGTAGGACTCAATCAGCCCCAGCATTTT	CASSQVVGLNQPQHF
TRBD1	TRBV5-1	NA	TRBJ1-2	TGCGCCAGCAGCTCTGGACAGGGGGCTCTCTATGGCTACACCTTC	CASSSGQGALYGYTF
TRBD1	TRBV19	NA	TRBJ2-2	TGTGCCAGTACCTATCGTGGGACAGCGAACACCGGGGAGCTGTTTTTT	CASTYRGTANTGELFF
TRBD1	TRBV27	NA	TRBJ1-2	TGTGCCAGCAGTTACAAGGGGGGACAGGGCGACGGCTACACCTTC	CASSYKGGQGDGYTF
TRBD2	TRBV29-1	NA	TRBJ2-3	TGCAGCGTTGATCCGGGACTAGCGGGTACAGATACGCAGTATTTT	CSVDPGLAGTDTQYF
NA	TRBV5-6	once	TRBJ1-5	TGTGCCAGCAGCTTGGGGCAGGGAGGGGGTACGAGCCAGCCCCAGCATTTT	CASSLGQGGGTSQPQHF
TRBD2	TRBV15	NA	TRBJ2-3	TGTGCCACCAGCAGAGACCGGGGGGGCCGTGCAGATACGCAGTATTTT	CATSRDRGGRADTQYF
NA	TRBV4-1	few	TRBJ2-4	TGCGCCAGCAGCCAAGATCCGCGGGGCACTCTAGCCAAAAACATTCAGTACTTC	CASSQDPRGTLAKNIQYF
TRBD1	TRBV28	NA	TRBJ2-7	TGTGCCAGCAGTTTGCCGGGAAGGCAGACCCGACAGGGGGCCGTCGAGCAGTACTTC	CASSLPGRQTRQGAVEQYF
NA	TRBV14	NA	TRBJ1-3	TGTGCCAGCAGCCAACCCGACAGAACTGGAAACACCATATATTTT	CASSQPDRTGNTIYF
NA	TRBV6-2/TRBV6-3	NA	TRBJ2-7	TGTGCCAGCAGTTACCCCCTCATCCCCTCGAGCCCCTACGAGCAGTACTTC	CASSYPLIPSSPYEQYF
TRBD2	TRBV6-5	NA	TRBJ2-1	TGTGCCAGCAGAACTAGCGGGAGGGCCTACAATGAGCAGTTCTTC	CASRTSGRAYNEQFF
NA	TRBV6-5	NA	TRBJ1-5	TGTGCCAGCAGTTACGGGAGGGGCGCTGTTCAGCCCCAGCATTTT	CASSYGRGAVQPQHF
TRBD2	TRBV18	once	TRBJ2-7	TGTGCCAGCTCACCGGCTAGCGGGACCTACGAGCAGTACTTC	CASSPASGTYEQYF
NA	TRBV6-6	NA	TRBJ1-2	TGTGCCAGCACCCGGGGTAGCTATGGCTACACCTTC	CASTRGSYGYTF
TRBD1	TRBV19	NA	TRBJ2-7	TGTGCCAGTAGACAGGGGGCTTACGAGCAGTACTTC	CASRQGAYEQYF
NA	TRBV7-2	NA	TRBJ2-3	TGTGCCAGCAGCGGCCGGGGGGCTGGCTCTAGCACAGATACGCAGTATTTT	CASSGRGAGSSTDTQYF
TRBD1	TRBV9	NA	TRBJ2-1	TGTGCCAGCAGCGTAACCCAACAGGGGGATGAGCAGTTCTTC	CASSVTQQGDEQFF
NA	TRBV5-1	NA	TRBJ2-7	TGCGCCAGCAGCCCAGACAGCTACGAGCAGTACTTC	CASSPDSYEQYF
NA	TRBV6-5	NA	TRBJ1-6	TGTGCCAGCACGCTGACAAGTTATAATTCACCCCTCCACTTT	CASTLTSYNSPLHF
NA	TRBV2	NA	TRBJ1-2	TGTGCCAGCAGTGAGCTAGATTCTAACTATGGCTACACCTTC	CASSELDSNYGYTF
NA	TRBV5-1	NA	TRBJ2-7	TGCGCCAGCAGCCCGGAAGAGGGAACCTACGAGCAGTACTTC	CASSPEEGTYEQYF
TRBD2	TRBV7-9	NA	TRBJ2-7	TGTGCCAGCAGCTTAGCGTCCCTAGCGGGCTCCTACGAGCAGTACTTC	CASSLASLAGSYEQYF
TRBD1	TRBV11-2	NA	TRBJ2-2	TGTGCCAGCGTCCAGGGGACAGGGAACACCGGGGAGCTGTTTTTT	CASVQGTGNTGELFF
NA	TRBV27	NA	TRBJ1-5	TGTGCCAGAATATTACAGGGTTCCGATCAGCCCCAGCATTTT	CARILQGSDQPQHF
TRBD2	TRBV19	NA	TRBJ2-7	TGTGCCAGTAGTAAAGGTAGCGGGAGGTCCTACGAGCAGTACTTC	CASSKGSGRSYEQYF
NA	TRBV5-6	NA	TRBJ1-2	TGTGCCAGCAGCTTGTATAGGGGGTATGACTATGGCTACACCTTC	CASSLYRGYDYGYTF
NA	TRBV15	NA	TRBJ1-4	TGTGCCACCAGCAGGCCTCGGGGGGAGACTAATGAAAAACTGTTTTTT	CATSRPRGETNEKLFF
NA	TRBV19	NA	TRBJ1-6	TGTGCCAGTAGTGCCACGCAGGATTTTGGTTCACCCCTCCACTTT	CASSATQDFGSPLHF
NA	TRBV2	once	TRBJ2-5	TGTGCCAGCAGTGGAGGAAGTGAGGGTAAAGAGACCCAGTACTTC	CASSGGSEGKETQYF
NA	TRBV10-2	NA	TRBJ1-3	TGCGCCGGGTCGTCCGGGACTGGAAACACCATATATTTT	CAGSSGTGNTIYF
NA	TRBV6-5	NA	TRBJ1-1	TGTGCCAGCAGGTTGGGCAGCTTGAACACTGAAGCTTTCTTT	CASRLGSLNTEAFF